This is a list of T cell receptor beta chains from one sample in a study of cytomegalovirus exposure and HLA in healthy donors. Produced via immunoSEQ multiplex PCR; TCRdb's table is partial and in-frame only. The sample comprises about 160,000 clones, roughly 72% of which are singletons, and under 2% rests with the top ten. The sequencing input was PBMCs. These receptors all come from a man aged 35-49 years in good health and CMV-seronegative. Each CDR3 is given with its conserved first and last residue.

CDR3 protein: CASSDWDRGDEQYF
V gene: TRBV2
CDR3 length: 14

CDR3 protein: CASSVRLGGSTYEQYF
V gene: TRBV5-6
CDR3 length: 16

CDR3 protein: CASSLRNTPNGYTF
V gene: TRBV11-2
CDR3 length: 14

CDR3 protein: CASSDGGRGNYGYTF
V gene: TRBV6-1
CDR3 length: 15

CDR3 protein: CAISESELSEAFF
V gene: TRBV10-3
CDR3 length: 13

CDR3 protein: CASYGFDTGELFF
V gene: TRBV6-6
CDR3 length: 13

CDR3 protein: CASTIRYTEAFF
V gene: TRBV2
CDR3 length: 12

CDR3 protein: CASSSQGSSSGANGLTF
V gene: TRBV27
CDR3 length: 17

CDR3 protein: CASSSTRAGGDIQYF
V gene: TRBV27
CDR3 length: 15

CDR3 protein: CASSERGLAGKGTTKAWGQYF
V gene: TRBV2
CDR3 length: 21

CDR3 protein: CSSSSSEDRGNYGYTF
V gene: TRBV7-9
CDR3 length: 16

CDR3 protein: CASSARNYNEQFF
V gene: TRBV11-3
CDR3 length: 13

CDR3 protein: CASSPGQGAYNEQFF
V gene: TRBV9
CDR3 length: 15

CDR3 protein: CASTKEGGIAGERETQYF
V gene: TRBV28
CDR3 length: 18

CDR3 protein: CASGKDLPRNIQYF
V gene: TRBV2
CDR3 length: 14

CDR3 protein: CASNPARGILDEQYF
V gene: TRBV10-2
CDR3 length: 15

CDR3 protein: CASSFRQGEKLFF
V gene: TRBV7-9
CDR3 length: 13

CDR3 protein: CASSPAPGQQPNEQFF
V gene: TRBV28
CDR3 length: 16

CDR3 protein: CASSPVTGVRDTQYF
V gene: TRBV18
CDR3 length: 15

CDR3 protein: CASSVGAGYYEQYF
V gene: TRBV9
CDR3 length: 14

CDR3 protein: CSSSSSTGGNQPQHF
V gene: TRBV7-9
CDR3 length: 15

CDR3 protein: CASSVTYNEQFF
V gene: TRBV5-4
CDR3 length: 12

CDR3 protein: CASSFDHLGAQFF
V gene: TRBV27
CDR3 length: 13

CDR3 protein: CASKTGVSSDTQYF
V gene: TRBV19
CDR3 length: 14

CDR3 protein: CASSPGQESSGNTIYF
V gene: TRBV5-8
CDR3 length: 16

CDR3 protein: CASSISRNTEAFF
V gene: TRBV19
CDR3 length: 13

CDR3 protein: CASRGGLANREQFF
V gene: TRBV6-5
CDR3 length: 14

CDR3 protein: CASSSLRGDRAYEQYF
V gene: TRBV19
CDR3 length: 16

CDR3 protein: CASSIVAGVPDTQYF
V gene: TRBV19
CDR3 length: 15

CDR3 protein: CATSRWTGSYNEQFF
V gene: TRBV15
CDR3 length: 15

CDR3 protein: CASGTGTGGLREQYF
V gene: TRBV28
CDR3 length: 15

CDR3 protein: CASSPGPSGRDMSYEQYF
V gene: TRBV5-4
CDR3 length: 18

CDR3 protein: CASSPSPQGWYGYTF
V gene: TRBV7-9
CDR3 length: 15

CDR3 protein: CASSPRSGPAELFF
V gene: TRBV18
CDR3 length: 14

CDR3 protein: CASSLGPTANYGYTF
V gene: TRBV27
CDR3 length: 15

CDR3 protein: CATSRDASNQPQHF
V gene: TRBV15
CDR3 length: 14

CDR3 protein: CASSLFGQGAEETQYF
V gene: TRBV5-1
CDR3 length: 16

CDR3 protein: CASLSGGLEQYF
V gene: TRBV18
CDR3 length: 12

CDR3 protein: CASRGSERESYEQYF
V gene: TRBV27
CDR3 length: 15

CDR3 protein: CASSLRTGLNNEQFF
V gene: TRBV5-1
CDR3 length: 15

CDR3 protein: CASSWPTEEAFF
V gene: TRBV7-6
CDR3 length: 12

CDR3 protein: CASSFPSGGEQYF
V gene: TRBV5-6
CDR3 length: 13